Sequencing of this T cell receptor (beta chain) was carried out in a study of cytomegalovirus exposure and HLA in healthy donors. With 60 Vbeta and 13 Jbeta primers, the PCR was carried out. Sequencing was performed with immunoSEQ multiplex PCR; in TCRdb, only in-frame clones are kept and a portion is missing. The repertoire holds about 100,000 clones, roughly 70% seen once, with around 9.9% in the top ten. The J segment lost 5 bases and the V segment lost 4 bases, leaving 11 bases of the junction unmatched. The CDR3 has 16 amino acids. Germline assignment: CDR1 SGHRS and CDR2 YFSETQ. Study results and caveats: The classifier was said to identify cytomegalovirus status with high specificity and sensitivity.

A word on this clone: Its matching antigen is unknown.

The specimen was PBMCs. The source is a man aged 35 to 55 in good health and CMV-seropositive. V usage is TRBV5-1 and J usage is TRBJ1-4; 7 bases agree with TRBD1. The CDR3 DNA reads TGCGCCAGCAGCCCTAGTTTAAGGGGGCCCAATGAAAAACTGTTTTTT. It encodes CASSPSLRGPNEKLFF.